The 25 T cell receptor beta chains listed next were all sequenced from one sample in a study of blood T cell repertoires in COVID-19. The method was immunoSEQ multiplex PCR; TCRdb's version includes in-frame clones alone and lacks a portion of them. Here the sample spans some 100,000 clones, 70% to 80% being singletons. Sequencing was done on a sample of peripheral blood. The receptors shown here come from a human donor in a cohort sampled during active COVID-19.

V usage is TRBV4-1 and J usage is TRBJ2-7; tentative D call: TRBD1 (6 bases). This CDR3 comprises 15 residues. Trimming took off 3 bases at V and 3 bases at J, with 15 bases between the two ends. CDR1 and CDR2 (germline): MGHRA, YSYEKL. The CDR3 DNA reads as TGCGCCAGCAGCCAGGCTATAGACAGGTTCTACGAGCAGTACTTC. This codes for CASSQAIDRFYEQYF.

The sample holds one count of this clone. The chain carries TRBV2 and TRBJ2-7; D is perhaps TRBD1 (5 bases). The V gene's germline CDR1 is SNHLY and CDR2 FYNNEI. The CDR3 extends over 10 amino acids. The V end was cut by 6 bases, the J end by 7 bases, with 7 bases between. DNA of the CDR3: TGTGCCAGCAGGAGGACAGAGCAGTACTTC. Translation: CASRRTEQYF. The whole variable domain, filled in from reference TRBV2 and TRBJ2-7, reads EPEVTQTPSHQVTQMGQEVILRCVPISNHLYFYWYRQILGQKVEFLVSFYNNEISEKSEIFDDQFSVERPDGSNFTLKIRSTKLEDSAMYFCASRRTEQYFGPGTRLTVT.

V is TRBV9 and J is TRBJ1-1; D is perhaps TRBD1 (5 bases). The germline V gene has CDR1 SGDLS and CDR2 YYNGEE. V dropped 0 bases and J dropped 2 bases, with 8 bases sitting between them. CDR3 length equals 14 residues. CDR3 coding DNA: TGTGCCAGCAGCGTAGGGGGGGTAAACACTGAAGCTTTCTTT. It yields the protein CASSVGGVNTEAFF.

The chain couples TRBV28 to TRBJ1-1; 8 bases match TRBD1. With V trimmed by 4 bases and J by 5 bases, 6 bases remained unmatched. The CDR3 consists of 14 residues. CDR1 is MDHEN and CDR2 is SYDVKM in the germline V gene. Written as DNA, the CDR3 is TGTGCCAGCAGTTCCATAACAGGGGGTACTGAAGCTTTCTTT. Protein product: CASSSITGGTEAFF.

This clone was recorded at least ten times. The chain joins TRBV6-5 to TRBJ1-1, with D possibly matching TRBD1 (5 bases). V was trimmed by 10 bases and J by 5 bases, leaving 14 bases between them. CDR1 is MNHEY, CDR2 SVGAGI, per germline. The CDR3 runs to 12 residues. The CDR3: CATLGGWTEAFF. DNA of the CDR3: TGTGCCACCCTCGGGGGTTGGACTGAAGCTTTCTTT.

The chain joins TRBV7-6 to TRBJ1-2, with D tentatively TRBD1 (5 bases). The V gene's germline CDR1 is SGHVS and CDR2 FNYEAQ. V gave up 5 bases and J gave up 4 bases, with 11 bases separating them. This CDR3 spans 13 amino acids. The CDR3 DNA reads TGTGCCAGCAGCGCGGGGCAGACCTATGGCTACACCTTC. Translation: CASSAGQTYGYTF.

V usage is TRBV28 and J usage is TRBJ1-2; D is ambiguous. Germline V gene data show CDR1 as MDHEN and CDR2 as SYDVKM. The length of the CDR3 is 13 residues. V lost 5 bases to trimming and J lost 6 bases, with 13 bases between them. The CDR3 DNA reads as TGTGCCAGCAGTACCCACGGGGAGGATGGCTACACCTTC. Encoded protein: CASSTHGEDGYTF.

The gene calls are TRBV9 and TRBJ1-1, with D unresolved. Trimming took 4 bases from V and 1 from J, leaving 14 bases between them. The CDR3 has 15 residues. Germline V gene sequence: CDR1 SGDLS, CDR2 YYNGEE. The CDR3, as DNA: TGTGCCAGCAGCCCACGCCCCGGGAGGAACACTGAAGCTTTCTTT. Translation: CASSPRPGRNTEAFF.

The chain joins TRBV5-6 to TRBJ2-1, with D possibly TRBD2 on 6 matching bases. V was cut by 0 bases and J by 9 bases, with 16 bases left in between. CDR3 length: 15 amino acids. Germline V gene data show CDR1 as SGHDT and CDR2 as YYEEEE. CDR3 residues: CASSLAASVVGEQFF. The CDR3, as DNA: TGTGCCAGCAGCTTGGCGGCTAGCGTTGTTGGTGAGCAGTTCTTC.

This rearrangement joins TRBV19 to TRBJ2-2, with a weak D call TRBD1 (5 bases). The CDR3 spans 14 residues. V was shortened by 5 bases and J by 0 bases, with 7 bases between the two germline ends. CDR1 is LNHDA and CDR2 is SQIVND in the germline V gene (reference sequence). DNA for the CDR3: TGTGCCAGTAGTTCAGGGCCGAACACCGGGGAGCTGTTTTTT. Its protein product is CASSSGPNTGELFF.

CDR3 in DNA: TGTGCCAGCAGTACGGAGGGCTACGAGCAGTACTTC. As protein: CASSTEGYEQYF. V and J are TRBV6-6 and TRBJ2-7, with D maybe TRBD2 (6 bases). The CDR3 has 12 amino acids. V shed 5 bases and J shed 3 bases, with 8 bases lying between them. Germline CDR1 MNHNY, CDR2 SVGAGI (reference sequence).

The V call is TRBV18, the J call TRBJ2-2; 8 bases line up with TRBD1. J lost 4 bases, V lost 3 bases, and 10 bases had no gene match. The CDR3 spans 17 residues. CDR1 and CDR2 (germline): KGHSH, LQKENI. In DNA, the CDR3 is TGTGCCAGCTCACCGGGTCGGACAGGGCGATCCACCGGGGAGCTGTTTTTT. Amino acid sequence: CASSPGRTGRSTGELFF.

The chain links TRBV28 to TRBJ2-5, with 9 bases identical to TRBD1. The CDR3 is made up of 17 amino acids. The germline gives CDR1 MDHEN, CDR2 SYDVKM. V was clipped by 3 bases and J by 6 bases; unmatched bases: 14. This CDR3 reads CASSFSAGTGRTKTQYF. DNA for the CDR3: TGTGCCAGCAGTTTCTCCGCCGGGACAGGGAGGACCAAGACCCAGTACTTC.

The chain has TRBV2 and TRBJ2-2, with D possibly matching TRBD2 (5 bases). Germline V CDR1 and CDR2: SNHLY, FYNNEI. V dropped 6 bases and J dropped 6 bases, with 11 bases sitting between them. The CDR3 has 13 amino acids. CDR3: CASRELVPGELFF. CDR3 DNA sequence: TGTGCCAGCAGGGAACTAGTCCCCGGGGAGCTGTTTTTT. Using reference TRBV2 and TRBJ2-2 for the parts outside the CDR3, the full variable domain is EPEVTQTPSHQVTQMGQEVILRCVPISNHLYFYWYRQILGQKVEFLVSFYNNEISEKSEIFDDQFSVERPDGSNFTLKIRSTKLEDSAMYFCASRELVPGELFFGEGSRLTVL.

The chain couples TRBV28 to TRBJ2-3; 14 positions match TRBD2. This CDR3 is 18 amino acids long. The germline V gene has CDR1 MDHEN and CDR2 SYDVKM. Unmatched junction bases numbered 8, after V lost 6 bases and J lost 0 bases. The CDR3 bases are TGTGCCAGCAGGGGACTAGCGGGGGAGCCATCTAGCACAGATACGCAGTATTTT. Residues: CASRGLAGEPSSTDTQYF.

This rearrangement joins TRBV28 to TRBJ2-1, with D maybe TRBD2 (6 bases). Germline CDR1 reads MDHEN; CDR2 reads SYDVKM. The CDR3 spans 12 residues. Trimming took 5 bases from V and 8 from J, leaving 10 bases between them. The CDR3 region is CASSTSWDEQFF. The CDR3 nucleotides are TGTGCCAGCAGTACTAGCTGGGATGAGCAGTTCTTC.

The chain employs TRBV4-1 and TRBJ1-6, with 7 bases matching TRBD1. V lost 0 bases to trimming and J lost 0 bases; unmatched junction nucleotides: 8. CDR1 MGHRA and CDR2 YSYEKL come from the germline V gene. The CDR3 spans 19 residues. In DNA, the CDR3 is TGCGCCAGCAGCCAAGAAGACAGGGTAGTATACTCCTATAATTCACCCCTCCACTTT. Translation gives CASSQEDRVVYSYNSPLHF.

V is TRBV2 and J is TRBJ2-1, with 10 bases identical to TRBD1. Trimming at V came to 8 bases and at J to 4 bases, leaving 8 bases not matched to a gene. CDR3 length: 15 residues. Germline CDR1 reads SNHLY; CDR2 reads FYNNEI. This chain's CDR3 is CASGPGQGPYNEQFF. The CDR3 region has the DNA TGTGCCAGCGGGCCGGGACAGGGGCCTTACAATGAGCAGTTCTTC.

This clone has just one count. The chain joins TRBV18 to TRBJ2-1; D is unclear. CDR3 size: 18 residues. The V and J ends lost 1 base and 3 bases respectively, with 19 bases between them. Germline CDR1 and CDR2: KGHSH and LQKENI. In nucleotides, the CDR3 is TGTGCCAGCTCACCACGCTCCGCGAGCCCACTCAACTACAATGAGCAGTTCTTC. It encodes CASSPRSASPLNYNEQFF.

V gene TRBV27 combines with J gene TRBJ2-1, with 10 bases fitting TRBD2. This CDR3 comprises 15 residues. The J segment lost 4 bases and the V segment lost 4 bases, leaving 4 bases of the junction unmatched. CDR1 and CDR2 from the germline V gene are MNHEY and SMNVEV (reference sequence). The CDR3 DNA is TGTGCCAGCAGTTCCAGCGGGAGGGTTTACAATGAGCAGTTCTTC. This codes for CASSSSGRVYNEQFF.

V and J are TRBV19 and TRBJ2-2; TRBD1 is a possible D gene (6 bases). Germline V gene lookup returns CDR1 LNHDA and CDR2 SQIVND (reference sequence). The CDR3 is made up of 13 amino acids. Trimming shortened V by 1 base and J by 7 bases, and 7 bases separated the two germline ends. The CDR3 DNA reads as TGTGCCAGTAGTATAGGACAGGTCGGGGAGCTGTTTTTT. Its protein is CASSIGQVGELFF.

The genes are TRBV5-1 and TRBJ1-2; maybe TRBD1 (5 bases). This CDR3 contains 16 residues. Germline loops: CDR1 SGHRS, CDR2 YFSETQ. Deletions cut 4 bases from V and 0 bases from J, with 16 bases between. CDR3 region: CASSLSSWGANYGYTF. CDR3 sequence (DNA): TGCGCCAGCAGCCTTTCTTCGTGGGGGGCTAACTATGGCTACACCTTC.

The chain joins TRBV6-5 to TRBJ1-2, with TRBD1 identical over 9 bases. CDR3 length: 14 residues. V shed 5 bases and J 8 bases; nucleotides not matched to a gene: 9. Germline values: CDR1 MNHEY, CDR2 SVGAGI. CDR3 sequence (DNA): TGTGCCAGCAGTCTCCCCTGGACAGGGGAAGGCTACACCTTC. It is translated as CASSLPWTGEGYTF.

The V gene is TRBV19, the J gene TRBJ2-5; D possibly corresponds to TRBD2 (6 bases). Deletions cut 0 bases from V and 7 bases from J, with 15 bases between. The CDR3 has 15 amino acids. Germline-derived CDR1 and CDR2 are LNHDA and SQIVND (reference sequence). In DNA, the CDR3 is TGTGCCAGTAGTATAGAGCACGGGGGAGGAGTGACCCAGTACTTC. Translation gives CASSIEHGGGVTQYF.

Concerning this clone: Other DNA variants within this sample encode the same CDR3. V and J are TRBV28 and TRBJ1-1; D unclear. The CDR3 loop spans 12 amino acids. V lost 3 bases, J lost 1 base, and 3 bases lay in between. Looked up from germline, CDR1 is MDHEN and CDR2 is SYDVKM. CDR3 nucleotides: TGTGCCAGCAGTTTTCAGAACACTGAAGCTTTCTTT. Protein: CASSFQNTEAFF.